The entry that follows covers one T cell receptor (beta chain) sequence. The antigen remains undetermined. The data were taken from a study of regulatory T cells in long-lasting Graves disease. Findings and limits, study-wide: Public clonotype sharing was higher in persistent than newly diagnosed patients. Accuracy may have suffered from the small sample size.

Time point described: newly diagnosed GD, antithyroid drugs for less than 3 months. Researchers made the TCR library from RNA that was extracted from PBMCs. This CDR3 spans 17 amino acids. Germline CDR1 is SGHRS and CDR2 is YFSETQ. With V trimmed by 3 bases and J by 8 bases, 10 bases remained unmatched. With iRepertoire HTBI primers and Arm-PCR of CDR3 regions, TCR beta libraries were built. As processed by the authors: Across samples, around 60 TRBV and some 15 TRBJ segments were found. A single record per CDR3 protein comes from TCRdb applying MiXCR to the multiplex PCR reads. These V and J calls derive from TCRdb rather than the authors' analysis. This sample has about 430,000 distinct CDR3 sequences, with approximately 16% found just once. The same sample was also studied in work on T cells in Graves' hyperthyroidism and ophthalmopathy. That study adds: The HTBI primer set drove a first-round RT-PCR of the TCR CDR3.

The starting material was peripheral blood mononuclear cells (PBMCs), obtained at new diagnosis, from a patient treated with antithyroid drugs. The sequence derives from a woman between 40 and 55 years old with Graves disease. The rearrangement joins TRBV5-1 to TRBJ2-1; 14 bases line up with TRBD2. The CDR3 here is CASSSGLAGVMGDEQFF. CDR3 bases: TGCGCCAGCAGCTCGGGACTAGCGGGAGTGATGGGCGATGAGCAGTTCTTC.